This paragraph reports one T cell receptor beta chain. The antigen remains unidentified. The sample is drawn from a study of T cells after yellow fever vaccination. Study-wide findings and caveats: The bulk population could contribute abundant contaminating clonotypes to FACS-sorted repertoires. Some clonotypes, a small share, were shared between CD4 and CD8 compartments.

CDR1 GTSNPN and CDR2 SVGIG come from the germline V gene (reference sequence). V was clipped by 2 bases and J by 5 bases, with 13 bases between them. The CDR3 is 14 amino acids. Template switching with 5'RACE generated the TCR cDNA and added a universal primer site and UMIs. One entry per CDR3 protein, called by TCRdb with MiXCR from the 5' RACE reads. Seen here are hundreds of thousands of distinct CDR3 sequences, 9% to 15% observed once, and the top ten hold under 15%. The TCR sequence derives from a man under 40 who received the YFV17D yellow fever vaccine. The chain joins TRBV30 to TRBJ1-5, with a possible D match to TRBD1 (6 bases). The starting material was PBMCs, obtained on the day of the yellow fever booster vaccination. The DNA of the CDR3 is TGTGCCTGGAGTAGGGGGGCGGTTTATCAGCCCCAGCATTTT. Residues: CAWSRGAVYQPQHF.